These 19 T cell receptor beta chains originate from one sample sequenced in a study of OX40 agonist ivuxolimab in advanced cancers. Sequencing used immunoSEQ multiplex PCR; TCRdb keeps in-frame clones, though not all of them. The profile shows 30,000 to 40,000 clones, roughly 80% of them singletons. The sequencing used CD4+ or CD8+ T cells sorted from blood, collected in a trial of the OX40 agonist ivuxolimab. The receptors shown here come from an adult with an advanced solid tumor such as melanoma, head and neck, liver or kidney cancer.

The chain is built from TRBV2 and TRBJ2-7; TRBD1 is a possible D gene (5 bases). Trimming removed 5 bases at V and 0 bases at J, with 11 bases between. The CDR3 sequence is 14 residues long. Germline V gene lookup returns CDR1 SNHLY and CDR2 FYNNEI. The CDR3 region is CASSIGHSSYEQYF. The CDR3 DNA follows: TGTGCCAGCAGTATCGGACACAGCTCCTACGAGCAGTACTTC. Supplemented by reference TRBV2 and TRBJ2-7, the full variable domain reads EPEVTQTPSHQVTQMGQEVILRCVPISNHLYFYWYRQILGQKVEFLVSFYNNEISEKSEIFDDQFSVERPDGSNFTLKIRSTKLEDSAMYFCASSIGHSSYEQYFGPGTRLTVT.

This rearrangement joins TRBV11-2 to TRBJ2-1; D ambiguous. Germline loops: CDR1 SGHAT, CDR2 FQNNGV. The CDR3 is 13 residues long. Deletions cut 8 bases from V and 9 bases from J, with 17 bases between. CDR3 coding DNA: TGTGCCAGCGGCAAGGAGTTGAGCGCTGAGCAGTTCTTC. It is translated as CASGKELSAEQFF.

This clone was counted a few times. This chain joins TRBV11-3 and TRBJ2-7, with 12 bases lining up with TRBD2. J gave up 2 bases and V 8 bases, and 1 base lay outside the gene matches. The CDR3 length is 13 residues. Germline V lookup: CDR1 SGHNT, CDR2 YENEEA. CDR3 in amino acids: CASSSGGAYEQYF. The CDR3 region has the DNA TGTGCCAGCTCTAGCGGGGGGGCCTACGAGCAGTACTTC.

V gene TRBV6-1 combines with J gene TRBJ2-7, with 7 bases aligning to TRBD2. This CDR3 has 14 residues. The junction had 13 bases not matched to a gene; V was cut back by 7 bases and J by 7 bases. Germline V gives CDR1 MNHNS, CDR2 SASEGT. CDR3 residues: CASTMGGILWEQYF. The CDR3 nucleotides are TGTGCCAGCACCATGGGGGGGATCCTGTGGGAGCAGTACTTC.

The chain carries TRBV7-6 and TRBJ1-2; TRBD1 agrees at 7 bases. The CDR3 loop spans 15 amino acids. Germline assignment: CDR1 SGHVS and CDR2 FNYEAQ. Trimming removed 5 bases from V and 8 bases from J; junction bases left unmatched: 14. The CDR3 loop reads CASSRYTTGADGYTF. The CDR3 bases are TGTGCCAGCAGCCGTTATACAACAGGGGCAGACGGCTACACCTTC.

The genes are TRBV4-3 and TRBJ2-1; a possible D gene is TRBD2 (5 bases). CDR1 LGHNA and CDR2 YSLEER come from the germline V gene. The V and J ends lost 0 bases and 2 bases respectively, with 11 bases between them. This CDR3 has 16 amino acids. Here the CDR3 DNA reads TGCGCCAGCAGCCAAGATTCGGGAATACCCTACAATGAGCAGTTCTTC. Amino acids: CASSQDSGIPYNEQFF.

The chain links TRBV28 to TRBJ1-2, with unresolved D. CDR3 length equals 11 residues. The V end was cut by 9 bases, the J end by 8 bases, with 13 bases between. Germline CDR1 and CDR2: MDHEN and SYDVKM. The CDR3 reads CASRTVQGYTF. In DNA, the CDR3 is TGTGCCAGTCGGACTGTCCAGGGCTACACCTTC.

The chain employs TRBV6-1 and TRBJ2-2, with 8 positions matching TRBD2. Per germline, CDR1 MNHNS and CDR2 SASEGT. This CDR3 comprises 17 residues. V was clipped by 2 bases and J by 3 bases; unmatched bases: 8. The CDR3: CASSEIPAGAYTGELFF. The CDR3, as DNA: TGTGCCAGCAGTGAAATCCCAGCGGGGGCTTACACCGGGGAGCTGTTTTTT.

V and J are TRBV5-8 and TRBJ2-7; 10 bases line up with TRBD2. Germline V gives CDR1 SGHTS, CDR2 YDEGEE. The CDR3 runs 14 residues. The V and J ends lost 5 bases and 0 bases, in that order; junction bases with no gene match: 2. DNA for the CDR3: TGTGCCAGCAGTACTAGCGGGGTCTCCTACGAGCAGTACTTC. This gives the protein CASSTSGVSYEQYF.

This clone rates as medium-sized. The V call is TRBV5-6, the J call TRBJ2-7; the D is unclear. Trimming cost V 2 bases and J 4 bases, with 16 bases left between them. Germline-derived CDR1 and CDR2 are SGHDT and YYEEEE. The CDR3 contains 15 residues. In nucleotides, the CDR3 is TGTGCCAGCAGCTTAAGGTTAATGTCTGGTTACGAGCAGTACTTC. Its protein product is CASSLRLMSGYEQYF.

The CDR3 DNA follows: TGTGCCAGCAGACGCGCGACAGAAAACTATGGCTACACCTTC. It translates to CASRRATENYGYTF. The chain is built from TRBV6-5 and TRBJ1-2, with a tentative D call TRBD1 (5 bases). V lost 6 bases, J lost 2 bases, and 13 bases lay in between. Germline-derived CDR1 and CDR2 are MNHEY and SVGAGI. The CDR3 loop spans 14 amino acids.

There are a few counts of this clone. The chain links TRBV5-3 to TRBJ1-2, with 9 bases lining up with TRBD1. TRBV5-3 counts as an open reading frame of uncertain function. This CDR3 has 12 amino acids. V shed 3 bases, J shed 6 bases, and the junction held 0 bases outside the gene matches. The CDR3 DNA follows: TGTGCCAGAAGCTGGACAGGGGATGGCTACACCTTC. Translated, it gives CARSWTGDGYTF.

DNA of the CDR3: TGTGCCAGCAGTCCCCGACACCACGGCGAGCAGTACTTC. Residues: CASSPRHHGEQYF. The V gene is TRBV27, the J gene TRBJ2-7; D remains unclear. V was cut by 5 bases and J by 6 bases, with 14 bases left in between. The CDR3 spans 13 residues. Germline V gives CDR1 MNHEY, CDR2 SMNVEV (reference sequence).

The chain carries TRBV28 and TRBJ1-2; 12 bases are a match to TRBD1. J was trimmed by 8 bases and V by 2 bases; bases with no gene match: 12. CDR3 length: 17 residues. Germline CDR1 is MDHEN and CDR2 is SYDVKM. The CDR3 loop is CASSLDFPGQGAEGYTF. CDR3 in DNA: TGTGCCAGCAGTTTAGATTTTCCGGGACAGGGGGCTGAGGGCTACACCTTC.

This rearrangement joins TRBV7-9 to TRBJ1-2, with 8 positions matching TRBD1. V dropped 7 bases and J dropped 4; count of bases not matched to a gene: 2. The CDR3 sequence is 12 residues long. The germline gives CDR1 SEHNR, CDR2 FQNEAQ (reference sequence). The CDR3: CASTGTGYGYTF. The CDR3 DNA reads as TGTGCCAGCACCGGGACAGGCTATGGCTACACCTTC.

The chain links TRBV27 to TRBJ2-3; D uncertain. The CDR3 runs to 13 residues. V dropped 3 bases and J dropped 6 bases, with 10 bases sitting between them. The germline gives CDR1 MNHEY, CDR2 SMNVEV (reference sequence). CDR3 sequence (DNA): TGTGCCAGCAGTTTTCGTAGGAGCGATACGCAGTATTTT. This gives the protein CASSFRRSDTQYF.

The rearrangement joins TRBV11-2 to TRBJ2-1, with TRBD2 identical over 8 bases. V was clipped by 5 bases and J by 8 bases; unmatched bases: 8. The germline V gene has CDR1 SGHAT and CDR2 FQNNGV. CDR3 size: 14 residues. The CDR3 DNA follows: TGTGCCAGCAGCGGGACTAGGTTTCTCGATGAGCAGTTCTTC. Translated: CASSGTRFLDEQFF.

This chain links TRBV11-3 with TRBJ2-1; D ambiguous. Trimming cost V 1 base and J 2 bases, with 6 bases left between them. Germline V CDR1 and CDR2: SGHNT, YENEEA. The CDR3 sequence is 14 residues long. CDR3 protein: CASSLGPAYNEQFF. The CDR3 coding sequence is TGTGCCAGCAGCTTAGGGCCAGCCTACAATGAGCAGTTCTTC.

This clone was seen a handful of times. This chain links TRBV19 with TRBJ2-3; tentatively, D is TRBD2 (5 bases). The CDR3 runs to 14 residues. Trimming left V 8 bases short and J 1 base short, with 13 bases between. The V gene's germline CDR1 is LNHDA and CDR2 SQIVND (reference sequence). CDR3 nucleotides: TGTGCCAGTGGCATATTGGGAGGCACAGATACGCAGTATTTT. Translating gives CASGILGGTDTQYF.